A single sample gave rise to the 5 T cell receptor beta chains below, sequenced in a study of a mutant IDH1 vaccine in newly diagnosed glioma. Their antigen targets remain unknown. Time point meaning: week 23, last vaccination. Topical imiquimod accompanied each vaccine dose, which consisted of 300 ug of mutant IDH1 20-mer peptide. Assay used: immunoSEQ multiplex PCR; TCRdb lists only in-frame clones, some missing. Of 40,000 to 45,000 clones in the sample, roughly 84% are singletons; the top ten hold about 2.2%. Sequencing used PBMCs, obtained from a glioma patient whose treatment included an IDH1 peptide vaccine. These receptors all come from a woman aged 18-29 years with glioma. Some clones in this sample may be carry-over from other donors' samples.

This chain joins TRBV4-3 and TRBJ2-3; either TRBD1 or TRBD2 may supply D (5 bases each). The germline V gene has CDR1 LGHNA and CDR2 YSLEER. The CDR3 spans 16 residues. The V end lost 1 base, the J end lost 2 bases, and 13 bases lay between the germline ends. The DNA for the CDR3 is TGCGCCAGCAGCCAAGGTCTCCGAGGGACCACAGATACGCAGTATTTT. It translates to CASSQGLRGTTDTQYF.

This chain uses TRBV27 with TRBJ2-7, with no clear D. The germline V gene encodes CDR1 MNHEY and CDR2 SMNVEV (reference sequence). Deletions cut 3 bases from V and 5 bases from J, with 8 bases between. The CDR3 loop spans 12 amino acids. CDR3 DNA sequence: TGTGCCAGCAGTTTCATAGGTAACGAGCAGTACTTC. Encoded protein: CASSFIGNEQYF.

A few counts support this clone. This chain links TRBV2 with TRBJ1-6; D gene ambiguous. V was shortened by 6 bases and J by 7 bases, with 13 bases between the two germline ends. In germline, CDR1 is SNHLY, CDR2 FYNNEI. The CDR3 contains 14 residues. CDR3 coding DNA: TGTGCCAGCAGCCCGGACGGAACCAATTCACCCCTCCACTTT. Translated, it gives CASSPDGTNSPLHF.

V and J are TRBV5-5 and TRBJ2-7, with 13 bases that match TRBD2. The V gene end was trimmed by 4 bases and the J gene end by 4 bases; junction bases not matched to a gene: 8. The CDR3 totals 16 residues. Germline V gives CDR1 SGHKS, CDR2 YYEKEE (reference sequence). CDR3: CASSRSPLAGGYEQYF. CDR3 nucleotide sequence: TGTGCCAGCAGCCGGTCTCCACTAGCGGGGGGGTACGAGCAGTACTTC. The full variable domain, with the rest looked up from reference TRBV5-5 and TRBJ2-7, is DAGVTQSPTHLIKTRGQQVTLRCSPISGHKSVSWYQQVLGQGPQFIFQYYEKEERGRGNFPDRFSARQFPNYSSELNVNALLLGDSALYLCASSRSPLAGGYEQYFGPGTRLTVT.

This clone was detected only once. One end of the junction fails to match germline, which may point to a read error. This rearrangement joins TRBV7-7 to TRBJ2-7; D is unresolved. CDR1 is SSHAT, CDR2 FNYEAQ, per germline (reference sequence). The CDR3 sequence is 13 residues long. The CDR3 region has the DNA TGTGCTAGCAGCCCAGGACCCACCTACGAGCAGTACTTC. It is translated as CASSPGPTYEQYF.